Described below is a single TCR beta chain sequence and its context. Germline V gene lookup returns CDR1 SGHTA and CDR2 FQGNSA. The CDR3 runs 14 residues. V lost 1 base and J lost 2, with 8 bases in between. This sample was included in a study of blood T cell repertoires in COVID-19. Study as a whole: There were acute and convalescent COVID-19 samples, and they came from the United States, Italy and Spain. In each case, the material was cDNA or gDNA derived from T cells, B-cell-depleted T cells, or PBMCs.

In the source study's methods: Estimation of nucleated cell counts relied on the amplification of reference gene primers. The assay was immunoSEQ multiplex PCR, and TCRdb's table has in-frame clones only and misses some. The V and J calls and clone size come from that table; D and trimming were worked out from the DNA. The table shows under 150,000 clones, with roughly 84% occurring only once. The rearrangement joins TRBV7-2 to TRBJ1-1, with D possibly matching TRBD1 (6 bases). The clonotype comes from a middle-aged woman with acute or convalescent COVID-19. Sequencing was carried out using peripheral blood. CDR3: CASSLGRGNTEAFF. The CDR3 DNA is TGTGCCAGCAGCTTAGGCAGGGGTAACACTGAAGCTTTCTTT.